Presented here are 4 T cell receptor beta chains from one specimen sequenced in a study of beta chain features in type 1 diabetes. As every portion of the isolated RNA was reverse transcribed, the sequencing read expressed TCRB transcripts. Sequenced by immunoSEQ multiplex PCR; TCRdb stores in-frame clones only, minus some. The sample shows 970,000 or so clones, 15% to 20% of them seen only once. The sample consisted of naive CD4+ T cells from blood. Receptor source: a woman aged 18-30 years in good health.

The J gene is TRBJ2-4, the V gene TRBV19; maybe TRBD2 (6 bases). This CDR3 region has 14 residues. V lost 0 bases, J lost 9 bases, and 12 bases lay in between. Germline loops: CDR1 LNHDA, CDR2 SQIVND (reference sequence). The CDR3 coding sequence is TGTGCCAGTAGTATAGATGGGGTCGGGGGCATTCAGTACTTC. It translates to CASSIDGVGGIQYF.

The gene calls are TRBV19 and TRBJ1-2; no clear D gene. The CDR3 covers 14 residues. The V gene's germline CDR1 is LNHDA and CDR2 SQIVND (reference sequence). The ends were cut back, 5 bases at V and 4 bases at J, with 14 bases in the middle. DNA of the CDR3: TGTGCCAGTAGTTTCGCCCAATTCCGCTATGGCTACACCTTC. It is translated as CASSFAQFRYGYTF.

The chain uses TRBV9 and TRBJ2-1, with 9 bases that match TRBD2. V dropped 4 bases and J dropped 6; count of bases not matched to a gene: 14. The CDR3 totals 17 residues. Germline CDR1 reads SGDLS; CDR2 reads YYNGEE. The CDR3 DNA reads TGTGCCAGCAGCTACGCCACTGGACTAGCGAGTGTCAATGAGCAGTTCTTC. The encoded protein is CASSYATGLASVNEQFF.

The chain carries TRBV7-6 and TRBJ2-3, with unresolved D. The CDR3 extends over 12 amino acids. V shed 4 bases and J shed 1 base, with 3 bases lying between them. CDR1 and CDR2 from the germline V gene are SGHVS and FNYEAQ. The CDR3 DNA is TGTGCCAGCAGCTCGGGCACAGATACGCAGTATTTT. Translation gives CASSSGTDTQYF.